This T cell receptor beta chain was retrieved from a study of shared clonotypes between healthy human individuals. Notes on the study in general: Around 5.4% of naive CD4 clonotypes were common to a handful of donors.

Some clones are missing from TCRdb's copy, which holds only in-frame ones; the method was immunoSEQ multiplex PCR. The profile shows approximately 650,000 clones, around 95% of them singletons. As concerns this clone: Its antigen is undetermined.

Only CD45RO-negative cells positively selected for CCR7 counted as naive CD8 cells, so terminally differentiated effector memory CD45RA+ cells were excluded. The V and J ends lost 5 bases and 3 bases respectively, with 17 bases between them. The CDR3 contains 16 residues. Germline V gives CDR1 SGHAT, CDR2 FQNNGV. V gene TRBV11-2 combines with J gene TRBJ1-3; no reliable D call. Specimen: naive CD8+ T cells sorted from blood. The source of this sequence is a woman aged 25-40 years in good health. The CDR3 is CASSHDGSGVGNTIYF. As DNA, the CDR3 is TGTGCCAGCAGCCATGACGGCAGTGGGGTTGGAAACACCATATATTTT.